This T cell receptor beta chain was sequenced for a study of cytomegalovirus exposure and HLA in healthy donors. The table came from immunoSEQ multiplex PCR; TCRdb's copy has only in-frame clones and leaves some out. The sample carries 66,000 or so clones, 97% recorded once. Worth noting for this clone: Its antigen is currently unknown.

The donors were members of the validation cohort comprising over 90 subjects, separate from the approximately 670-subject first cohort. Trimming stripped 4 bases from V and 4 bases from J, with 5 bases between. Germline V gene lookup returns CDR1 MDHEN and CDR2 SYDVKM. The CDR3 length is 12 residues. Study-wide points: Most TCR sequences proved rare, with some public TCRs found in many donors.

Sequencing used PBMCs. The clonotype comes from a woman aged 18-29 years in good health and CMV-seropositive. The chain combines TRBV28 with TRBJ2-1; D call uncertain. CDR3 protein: CASSSVYNEQFF. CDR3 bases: TGTGCCAGCAGTTCGGTTTACAATGAGCAGTTCTTC.